This TCR beta chain was identified in a study of shared clonotypes between healthy human individuals. Across the whole study: The donor pool was made up of a couple of women and three men aged 18 to 49. Study-wide results and limits: Sampling included only blood; tissue repertoires likely differ.

Germline values: CDR1 MDHEN, CDR2 SYDVKM. This CDR3 is 15 amino acids long. The germline V and J ends were trimmed by 5 bases and 5 bases, with 16 bases remaining between them. Selected positively for CCR7 and CD45RO-negative, naive CD8 cells excluded terminally differentiated effector memory CD45RA+ cells. The deep-level immunoSEQ assay was used. In the authors' methods: ImmunoSEQ junction-only sequences lacked quality scores, so their filtering differed. Sequenced by immunoSEQ multiplex PCR; TCRdb stores in-frame clones only, minus some. D and trimming were read from the DNA, whereas the V and J calls and clone size are those reported in that table. Found here are more than 2 million clones, roughly 93% of them singletons; the top ten hold 1.5% to 2%. Turning to this clone: Its antigen remains unknown.

The sequence came from a man between 18 and 29 years old in good health. Some clones in this sample may be carry-over from other donors' samples. V is TRBV28 and J is TRBJ2-1; the D gene is possibly TRBD2 (6 bases). Sequenced material: naive CD8+ T cells from PBMCs. Here the CDR3 reads CASSPPSDPHNEQFF. The CDR3 DNA is TGTGCCAGCAGTCCCCCTAGCGACCCCCACAATGAGCAGTTCTTC.